The T cell receptor (beta chain) described here comes from a study of CD8 T cells in ankylosing spondylitis. Germline assignment: CDR1 SSHAT and CDR2 FNYEAQ (reference sequence). The CDR3 has 15 residues. It was by quantitative 5'-RACE with molecular barcodes that TCR beta libraries were made. TCRdb used MiXCR to reprocess the 5' RACE reads, holding one entry per CDR3 protein. The table has 700,000 to 850,000 distinct CDR3 sequences, approximately 12% seen once. This clonotype has a count of ten or more. What it recognizes is unknown. The junction and the germline gene differ at one end; a read error may be behind it. Study-wide results and caveats: Significant enrichment of disease-linked clones was reportedly seen in matched ankylosing spondylitis synovial fluid. Apparently characteristic of ankylosing spondylitis blood was a TCR beta motif (eight highly homologous variants). CD8+ by phenotype, disease-linked clones were relatively rare in peripheral blood. Earlier work had already found some motif variants in reactive arthritis synovial fluid and blood.

The TCR comes from a male donor with ankylosing spondylitis. The chain couples TRBV7-7 to TRBJ2-1; D call uncertain. Sequencing was carried out using blood, either unsorted or a sorted T cell fraction (not recorded which). The CDR3 DNA reads as TGTGCTAGCAGCTTGGGAATCCAAGGTTACAATGAGCAGTTCTTC. Its protein is CASSLGIQGYNEQFF.